Below, one TCR beta chain is given with its context. The antigen remains undetermined. This sample was taken from a study of T cells in narcolepsy. Overall study context: Donors had narcolepsy type 1 or type 2, or were healthy controls.

Study-wide points: Same-patient CSF and blood CD4+ T cell clonotypes included HCRT-specific and TRIB2-specific autoreactive ones.

Looked up from germline, CDR1 is SNHLY and CDR2 is FYNNEI. Between the trimmed V and J ends, which lost 2 bases and 6 bases, there was a span of 17 bases. This CDR3 contains 16 residues. Clones were read by immunoSEQ multiplex PCR, and TCRdb kept only the in-frame ones, dropping some. This table holds about 25,000 clones, 70% to 85% found once. The chain combines TRBV2 with TRBJ1-5; possible D gene TRBD1, 5 bases. The sequenced sample was CD45RA- memory CD4+ T cells from PBMCs. The sequence was obtained from a human donor with narcolepsy. DNA of the CDR3: TGTGCCAGCAGTGAAAAAGGTCAGGGTCTCATTCAGCCCCAGCATTTT. Residues: CASSEKGQGLIQPQHF.